What follows are 12 T cell receptor beta chains derived from one specimen sequenced in a study of OX40 agonist ivuxolimab in advanced cancers. The library was built by means of the immunoSEQ multiplex PCR assay. TCRdb took this table from immuneACCESS and kept in-frame rearrangements with V and J called. Such tables lack part of the clones; where checked against another copy, unresolved V genes explain under half of the gap, and the rest is unexplained. This sample has 80,000 to 100,000 clones in its table, and roughly 91% of those were observed once. The ten largest clones capture roughly 0.32% of the sample. Specimen: CD4+ or CD8+ T cells sorted from blood, collected in a trial of the OX40 agonist ivuxolimab. Source of these receptors: an adult with an advanced solid tumor such as melanoma, head and neck, liver or kidney cancer.

The gene calls are TRBV28 and TRBJ1-2; D gene unclear. This CDR3 has 12 amino acids. Trimming pared 2 bases from V and 4 bases from J, leaving 5 bases between. Looked up from germline, CDR1 is MDHEN and CDR2 is SYDVKM. CDR3 protein: CASSLKGYGYTF. In DNA, the CDR3 is TGTGCCAGCAGTTTAAAGGGCTATGGCTACACCTTC.

The V gene is TRBV11-2, the J gene TRBJ2-1; D possibly corresponds to TRBD2 (5 bases). Trimming shortened V by 4 bases and J by 3 bases, and 10 bases separated the two germline ends. The CDR3 consists of 14 residues. Germline V lookup: CDR1 SGHAT, CDR2 FQNNGV. The CDR3 region is CASSSTRDYNEQFF. The CDR3 coding sequence is TGTGCCAGCAGCTCGACCCGGGACTACAATGAGCAGTTCTTC.

The CDR3 spells CASSPDTMNTEAFF. CDR3 nucleotide sequence: TGTGCCAGCTCACCAGACACTATGAACACTGAAGCTTTCTTT. The chain carries TRBV18 and TRBJ1-1; D remains unclear. The V and J ends lost 2 bases and 0 bases respectively, with 7 bases between them. The CDR3 has 14 amino acids. The germline CDR1 and CDR2 sequences are KGHSH and LQKENI.

The chain couples TRBV4-2 to TRBJ2-7; TRBD1 matches at 9 bases. V gave up 1 base and J gave up 3 bases; unmatched junction bases: 4. The CDR3 runs 15 residues. The germline gives CDR1 LGHNA, CDR2 YNFKEQ. CDR3 in DNA: TGTGCCAGCAGCCAAGGCATGGGACAGGGCTACGAGCAGTACTTC. It specifies CASSQGMGQGYEQYF.

This clone occurred once. At one end the junction does not follow the germline gene, possibly because of a read error. The gene calls are TRBV7-6 and TRBJ2-7; possibly TRBD1 or TRBD2 for D (5 bases each). Germline V gene data show CDR1 as SGHVS and CDR2 as FNYEAQ. The CDR3 is 12 amino acids. CDR3: CASSLRGEGPSF. The CDR3 DNA reads as TGTGCCAGCAGCTTAAGGGGCGAGGGCCCGTCCTTC.

The chain joins TRBV28 to TRBJ2-1; D is perhaps TRBD1 (6 bases). The CDR3 is 15 amino acids. V shed 6 bases and J shed 6 bases, with 18 bases lying between them. Germline loops: CDR1 MDHEN, CDR2 SYDVKM. CDR3 in DNA: TGTGCCAGCAGGCCCCCAGGGGTGTTCTTCAATGAGCAGTTCTTC. Translated: CASRPPGVFFNEQFF.

V gene TRBV30 combines with J gene TRBJ1-2, with 8 nucleotides matching TRBD1. Germline-derived CDR1 and CDR2 are GTSNPN and SVGIG (reference sequence). V shed 2 bases and J 7 bases; nucleotides not matched to a gene: 15. The CDR3 is made up of 16 amino acids. Here the CDR3 reads CAWSTYSRTGRGGYTF. CDR3 nucleotides: TGTGCCTGGAGTACATACTCCCGGACAGGGCGGGGTGGCTACACCTTC.

This clone was found a few times. The chain links TRBV9 to TRBJ2-2; D gene unclear. Germline CDR1 SGDLS, CDR2 YYNGEE. The ends were cut back, 3 bases at V and 3 bases at J, with 3 bases in the middle. CDR3 size: 12 residues. The CDR3 coding sequence is TGTGCCAGCAGCGGAGACACCGGGGAGCTGTTTTTT. Amino acid sequence: CASSGDTGELFF.

This clone was observed once. The genes are TRBV4-1 and TRBJ2-1, with 8 positions matching TRBD1. Germline V lookup: CDR1 MGHRA, CDR2 YSYEKL. CDR3 length: 16 residues. V lost 1 base and J lost 1; bases outside the gene matches: 3. CDR3 region: CASSQAQGASYNEQFF. The CDR3 nucleotides are TGCGCCAGCAGCCAAGCCCAGGGGGCATCCTACAATGAGCAGTTCTTC.

In this sample, this clone turned up once. This chain joins TRBV18 and TRBJ2-7; possibly TRBD1 or TRBD2 for D (5 bases each). Between the trimmed V and J ends, which lost 6 bases and 4 bases, there was a span of 10 bases. There are 12 residues in the CDR3. CDR1 is KGHSH and CDR2 is LQKENI in the germline V gene. CDR3 bases: TGTGCCAGCTCCGGGACCGAATACGAGCAGTACTTC. It is translated as CASSGTEYEQYF.

V and J are TRBV19 and TRBJ1-5; 7 bases agree with TRBD1. The CDR3 covers 16 residues. The germline V gene encodes CDR1 LNHDA and CDR2 SQIVND (reference sequence). Trimming took 5 bases from V and 0 from J; bases not matched to a gene: 7. The CDR3 region is CASSPDRANSNQPQHF. DNA for the CDR3: TGTGCCAGTAGTCCCGACAGGGCTAATAGCAATCAGCCCCAGCATTTT.

V usage is TRBV7-3 and J usage is TRBJ2-5; D perhaps matches TRBD2 (5 bases). This CDR3 is built from 13 residues. The V end lost 5 bases, the J end lost 0 bases, and 7 bases lay between the germline ends. CDR1 and CDR2 (germline): SGHTA, FQGTGA. The CDR3 protein is CASSPGNQETQYF. DNA of the CDR3: TGTGCCAGCAGCCCCGGGAACCAAGAGACCCAGTACTTC.